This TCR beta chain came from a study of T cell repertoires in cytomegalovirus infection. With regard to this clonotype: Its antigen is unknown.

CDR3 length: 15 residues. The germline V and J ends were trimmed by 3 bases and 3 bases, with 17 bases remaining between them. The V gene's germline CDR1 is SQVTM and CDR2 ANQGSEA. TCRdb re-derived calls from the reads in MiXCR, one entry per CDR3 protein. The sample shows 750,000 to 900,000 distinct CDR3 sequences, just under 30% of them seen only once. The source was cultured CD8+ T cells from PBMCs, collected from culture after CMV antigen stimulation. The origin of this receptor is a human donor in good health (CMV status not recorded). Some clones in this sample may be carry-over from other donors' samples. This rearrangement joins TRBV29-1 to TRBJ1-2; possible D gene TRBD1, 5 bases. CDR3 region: CSVEGQAGEDYGYTF. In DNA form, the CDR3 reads TGCAGCGTTGAGGGGCAGGCGGGCGAAGACTATGGCTACACCTTC.